Shown below are 12 T cell receptor beta chains from a single sample sequenced in a study of blood T cell repertoires in COVID-19. Sequencing used immunoSEQ multiplex PCR; TCRdb keeps in-frame clones, though not all of them. The sample comprises 200,000 to 300,000 clones, about 79% of which are singletons, and about 8.9% rests with the top ten. Sequenced sample: peripheral blood. Receptor source: a man of 80 years or more with acute or convalescent COVID-19.

The gene calls are TRBV6-5 and TRBJ1-4; 7 bases are shared with TRBD1. The length of the CDR3 is 15 residues. V was clipped by 7 bases and J by 0 bases; unmatched bases: 5. Germline CDR1 MNHEY, CDR2 SVGAGI. CDR3 nucleotide sequence: TGTGCCAGCAAAAGGGGGCCTGCAACTAATGAAAAACTGTTTTTT. This sequence encodes CASKRGPATNEKLFF.

V is TRBV6-5 and J is TRBJ2-7, with D possibly being TRBD1 (5 bases). Trimming shortened V by 8 bases and J by 5 bases, and 19 bases separated the two germline ends. The CDR3 totals 14 residues. In germline, CDR1 is MNHEY, CDR2 SVGAGI. CDR3 residues: CASCQGKGLDEQYF. The CDR3 DNA is TGTGCCAGCTGCCAGGGTAAGGGGCTCGACGAGCAGTACTTC.

The rearrangement joins TRBV3-1 (or the pseudogene TRBV3-2) to TRBJ2-3, with D unresolved. The CDR3 runs to 12 residues. Germline V lookup: CDR1 LGHDT, CDR2 YNNKEL (reference sequence). With 2 bases removed from V and 5 bases from J, the gap between germline ends came to 5 bases. The CDR3 coding sequence is TGTGCCAGCAGCCAATTCGTAGATACGCAGTATTTT. Its protein product is CASSQFVDTQYF.

V and J are TRBV2 and TRBJ1-6, with 8 bases lining up with TRBD1. The germline gives CDR1 SNHLY, CDR2 FYNNEI. The CDR3 is made up of 15 amino acids. V gave up 7 bases and J gave up 3 bases; unmatched junction bases: 5. The DNA for the CDR3 is TGTGCCAGCACAGCAGGGGGCGGCTATAATTCACCCCTCCACTTT. This gives the protein CASTAGGGYNSPLHF.

This clone came up a few times. The chain links TRBV20-1 to TRBJ1-4, with D hard to call. V lost 3 bases and J 5 bases, leaving 13 bases between the germline ends. The CDR3 covers 14 residues. Germline loops: CDR1 DFQATT, CDR2 SNEGSKA (reference sequence). The CDR3 protein is CSASLPPRNEKLFF. The CDR3 region has the DNA TGCAGTGCTAGTCTCCCCCCTAGGAATGAAAAACTGTTTTTT.

The chain uses TRBV14 and TRBJ2-7; TRBD2 matches at 8 bases. This CDR3 has 14 residues. V was pared by 8 bases and J by 3 bases, with 9 bases of the junction left unmatched. Germline lookup yields CDR1 SGHDN and CDR2 FVKESK. The CDR3 sequence: CASGGGSILYEQYF. DNA for the CDR3: TGTGCCAGCGGCGGGGGGAGCATCCTCTACGAGCAGTACTTC.

This chain connects TRBV7-2 to TRBJ2-5; 15 nucleotides match TRBD2. V lost 5 bases and J lost 5; bases outside the gene matches: 9. CDR1 is SGHTA, CDR2 FQGNSA, per germline. The CDR3 sequence is 17 residues long. The CDR3 nucleotides are TGTGCCAGCAGCCGCGGACTAGCGGGAGGGCCTGGGGAGACCCAGTACTTC. It encodes CASSRGLAGGPGETQYF.

This chain joins TRBV5-1 and TRBJ2-1; D gene unclear. V was cut by 1 base and J by 6 bases, with 8 bases left in between. The CDR3 totals 13 residues. Germline CDR1 is SGHRS and CDR2 is YFSETQ. CDR3 amino acids: CASSLMPGNEQFF. The CDR3 nucleotides read TGCGCCAGCAGCTTGATGCCGGGCAATGAGCAGTTCTTC.

The chain uses TRBV29-1 and TRBJ2-5, with 7 bases that match TRBD1. Germline loops: CDR1 SQVTM, CDR2 ANQGSEA. V shed 4 bases and J 5 bases; nucleotides not matched to a gene: 16. The CDR3 is made up of 16 amino acids. The CDR3 loop is CSVVLPPGTAGETQYF. The CDR3 nucleotides are TGCAGCGTTGTACTTCCTCCCGGGACAGCAGGGGAGACCCAGTACTTC.

Note on this clone: The junction departs from the called germline gene at one end, perhaps through a read error. The chain couples TRBV6-5 to TRBJ2-1; 14 bases match TRBD2. CDR1 is MNHEY and CDR2 is SVGAGI in the germline V gene. This CDR3 spans 16 amino acids. The CDR3 sequence: CASSSTGLAGVREQFF. For the CDR3, the DNA is TGCGCCAGCAGTTCTACGGGACTAGCGGGAGTGCGTGAGCAGTTCTTC.

This clone has just a few counts. This chain connects TRBV5-4 to TRBJ1-1; a possible D gene is TRBD1 (6 bases). The V gene's germline CDR1 is SGHNT and CDR2 YYREEE (reference sequence). Deletions cut 0 bases from V and 5 bases from J, with 14 bases between. This CDR3 region has 15 residues. CDR3 nucleotide sequence: TGTGCCAGCAGCTTGGGTTTTACCCAGGGGACTGAAGCTTTCTTT. It specifies CASSLGFTQGTEAFF.

This clone was counted once. The chain's CDR3 is CASSYAAEAFF. The CDR3 bases are TGTGCCAGCTCATACGCGGCTGAAGCTTTCTTT. V and J are TRBV2 and TRBJ1-1; D gene unclear. Trimming stripped 8 bases from V and 6 bases from J, with 10 bases between. The CDR3 contains 11 residues. Germline-derived CDR1 and CDR2 are SNHLY and FYNNEI.